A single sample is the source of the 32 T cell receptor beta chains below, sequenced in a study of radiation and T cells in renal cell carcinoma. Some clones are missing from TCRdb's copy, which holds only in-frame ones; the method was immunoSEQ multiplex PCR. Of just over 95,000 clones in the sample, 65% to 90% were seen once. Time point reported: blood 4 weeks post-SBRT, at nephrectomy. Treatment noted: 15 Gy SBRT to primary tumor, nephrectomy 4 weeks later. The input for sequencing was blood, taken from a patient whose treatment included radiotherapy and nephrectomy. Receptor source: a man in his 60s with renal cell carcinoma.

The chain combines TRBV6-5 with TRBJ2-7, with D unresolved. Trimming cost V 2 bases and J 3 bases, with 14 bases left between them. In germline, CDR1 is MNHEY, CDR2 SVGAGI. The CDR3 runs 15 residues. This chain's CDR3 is CASSYGLVGFYEQYF. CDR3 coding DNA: TGTGCCAGCAGTTACGGGCTAGTGGGGTTCTACGAGCAGTACTTC.

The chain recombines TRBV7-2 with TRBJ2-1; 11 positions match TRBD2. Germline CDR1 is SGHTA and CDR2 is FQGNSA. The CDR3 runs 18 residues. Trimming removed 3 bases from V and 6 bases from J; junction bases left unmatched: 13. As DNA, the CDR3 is TGTGCCAGCAGCTTGGCGGGACTAGCGGTAGGAGAACTCAATGAGCAGTTCTTC. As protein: CASSLAGLAVGELNEQFF.

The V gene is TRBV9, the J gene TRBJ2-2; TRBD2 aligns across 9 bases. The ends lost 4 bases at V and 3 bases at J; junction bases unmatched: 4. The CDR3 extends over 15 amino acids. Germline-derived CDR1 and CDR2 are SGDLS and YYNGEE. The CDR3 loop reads CASSTTSGYTGELFF. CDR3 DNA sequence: TGTGCCAGCAGCACGACTAGCGGATACACCGGGGAGCTGTTTTTT.

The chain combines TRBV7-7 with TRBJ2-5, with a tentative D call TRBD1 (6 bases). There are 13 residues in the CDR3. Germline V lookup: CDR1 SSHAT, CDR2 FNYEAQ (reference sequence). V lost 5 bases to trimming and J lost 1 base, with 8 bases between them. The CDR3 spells CASSRDTQETQYF. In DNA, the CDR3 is TGTGCCAGCAGCCGGGACACCCAAGAGACCCAGTACTTC.

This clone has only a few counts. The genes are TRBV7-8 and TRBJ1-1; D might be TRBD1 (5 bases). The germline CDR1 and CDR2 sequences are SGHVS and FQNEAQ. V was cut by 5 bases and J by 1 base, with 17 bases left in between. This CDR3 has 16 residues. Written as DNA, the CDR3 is TGTGCCAGCAGCCTCACCGTTTACAGGAGGAACACTGAAGCTTTCTTT. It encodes CASSLTVYRRNTEAFF.

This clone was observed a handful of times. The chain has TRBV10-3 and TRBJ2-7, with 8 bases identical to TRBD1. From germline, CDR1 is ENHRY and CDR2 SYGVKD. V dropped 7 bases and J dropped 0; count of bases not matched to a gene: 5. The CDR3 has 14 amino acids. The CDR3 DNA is TGTGCCATCAAGGTGGGACAGGACTCCTACGAGCAGTACTTC. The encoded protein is CAIKVGQDSYEQYF.

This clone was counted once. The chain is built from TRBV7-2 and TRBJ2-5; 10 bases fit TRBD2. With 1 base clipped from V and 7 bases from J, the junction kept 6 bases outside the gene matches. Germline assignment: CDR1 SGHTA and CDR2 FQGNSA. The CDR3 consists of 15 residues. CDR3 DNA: TGTGCCAGCAGCTTAGAAGCGGGAGGGCCCGGGACCCAGTACTTC. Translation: CASSLEAGGPGTQYF.

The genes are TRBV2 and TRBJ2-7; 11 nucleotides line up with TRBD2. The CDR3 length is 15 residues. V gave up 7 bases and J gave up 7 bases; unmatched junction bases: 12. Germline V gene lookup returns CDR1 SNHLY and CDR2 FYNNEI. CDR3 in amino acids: CASTAVSSGRWEQYF. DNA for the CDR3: TGTGCCAGCACCGCCGTGTCTAGCGGGAGGTGGGAGCAGTACTTC. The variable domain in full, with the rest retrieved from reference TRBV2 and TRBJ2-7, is EPEVTQTPSHQVTQMGQEVILRCVPISNHLYFYWYRQILGQKVEFLVSFYNNEISEKSEIFDDQFSVERPDGSNFTLKIRSTKLEDSAMYFCASTAVSSGRWEQYFGPGTRLTVT.

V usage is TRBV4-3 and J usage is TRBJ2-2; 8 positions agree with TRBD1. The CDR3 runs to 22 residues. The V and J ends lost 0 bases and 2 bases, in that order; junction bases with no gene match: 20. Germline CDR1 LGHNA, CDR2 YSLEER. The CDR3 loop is CASSQELATRPGQGLNTGELFF. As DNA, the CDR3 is TGCGCCAGCAGCCAAGAGTTAGCGACAAGACCCGGACAGGGATTAAACACCGGGGAGCTGTTTTTT.

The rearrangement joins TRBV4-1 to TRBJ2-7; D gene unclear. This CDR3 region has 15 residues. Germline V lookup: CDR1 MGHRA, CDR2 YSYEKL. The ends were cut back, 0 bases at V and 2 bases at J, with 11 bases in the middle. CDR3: CASSQEAPGPYEQYF. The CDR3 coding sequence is TGCGCCAGCAGCCAAGAAGCTCCCGGGCCCTACGAGCAGTACTTC.

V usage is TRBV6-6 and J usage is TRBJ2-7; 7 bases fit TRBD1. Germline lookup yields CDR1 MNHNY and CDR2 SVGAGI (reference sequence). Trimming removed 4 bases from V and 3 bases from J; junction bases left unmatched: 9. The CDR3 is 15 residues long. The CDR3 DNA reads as TGTGCCAGCAGTTCAACAGGGGCCCTAAACTACGAGCAGTACTTC. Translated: CASSSTGALNYEQYF.

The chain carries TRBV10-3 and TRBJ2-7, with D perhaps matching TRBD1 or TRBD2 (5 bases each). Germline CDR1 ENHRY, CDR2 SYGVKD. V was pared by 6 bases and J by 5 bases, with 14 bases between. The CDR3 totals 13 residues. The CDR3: CAIRPGRGDEQYF. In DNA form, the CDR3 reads TGTGCCATCAGGCCGGGACGCGGTGACGAGCAGTACTTC.

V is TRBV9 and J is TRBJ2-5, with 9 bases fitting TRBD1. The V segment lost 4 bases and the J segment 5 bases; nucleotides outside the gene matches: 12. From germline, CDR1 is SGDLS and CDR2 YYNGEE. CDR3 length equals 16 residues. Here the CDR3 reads CASSSSQGAWWETQYF. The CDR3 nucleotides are TGTGCCAGCAGCTCATCACAGGGGGCTTGGTGGGAGACCCAGTACTTC.

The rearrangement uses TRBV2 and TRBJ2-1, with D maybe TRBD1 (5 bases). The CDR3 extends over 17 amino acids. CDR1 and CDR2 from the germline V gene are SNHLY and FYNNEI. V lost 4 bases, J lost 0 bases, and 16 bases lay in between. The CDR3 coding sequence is TGTGCCAGCAGTGTTCAAGAAGGCGGACACTCCTACAATGAGCAGTTCTTC. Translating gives CASSVQEGGHSYNEQFF.

CDR3 in DNA: TGTGCCACCAGCAGGGCGGGTTCCTACGAGCAGTACTTC. Residues: CATSRAGSYEQYF. This chain links TRBV15 with TRBJ2-7; possible D gene TRBD2, 5 bases. Per germline, CDR1 LNHNV and CDR2 YYDKDF (reference sequence). This CDR3 is 13 amino acids long. V lost 3 bases and J 1 base, leaving 7 bases between the germline ends.

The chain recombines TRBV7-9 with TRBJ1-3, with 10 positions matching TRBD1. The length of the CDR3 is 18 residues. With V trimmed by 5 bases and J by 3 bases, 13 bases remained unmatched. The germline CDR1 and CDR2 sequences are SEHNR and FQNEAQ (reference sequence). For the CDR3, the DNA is TGTGCCAGCAGCCCGACCGGGGACTGGACAGGGGGTGGAAACACCATATATTTT. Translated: CASSPTGDWTGGGNTIYF. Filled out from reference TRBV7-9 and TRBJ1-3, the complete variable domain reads DTGVSQNPRHKITKRGQNVTFRCDPISEHNRLYWYRQTLGQGPEFLTYFQNEAQLEKSRLLSDRFSAERPKGSFSTLEIQRTEQGDSAMYLCASSPTGDWTGGGNTIYFGEGSWLTVV.

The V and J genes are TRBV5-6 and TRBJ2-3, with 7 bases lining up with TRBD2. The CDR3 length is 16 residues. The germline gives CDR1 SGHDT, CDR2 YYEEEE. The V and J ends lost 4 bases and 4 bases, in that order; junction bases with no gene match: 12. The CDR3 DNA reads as TGTGCCAGCAGCCCCTGGTGGGAGGGCCCCTCAGATACGCAGTATTTT. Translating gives CASSPWWEGPSDTQYF.

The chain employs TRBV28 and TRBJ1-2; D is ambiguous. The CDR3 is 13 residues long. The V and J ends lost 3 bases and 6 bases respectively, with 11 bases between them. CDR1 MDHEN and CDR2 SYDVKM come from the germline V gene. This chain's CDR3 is CASSFRALNGYTF. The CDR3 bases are TGTGCCAGCAGTTTTAGGGCCCTGAATGGCTACACCTTC.

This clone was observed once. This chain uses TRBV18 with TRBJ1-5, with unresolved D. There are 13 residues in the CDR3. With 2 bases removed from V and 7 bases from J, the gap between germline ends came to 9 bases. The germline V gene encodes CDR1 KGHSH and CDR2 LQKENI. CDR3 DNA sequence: TGTGCCAGCTCACCATCCACCGAGCAGCCCCAGCATTTT. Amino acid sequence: CASSPSTEQPQHF.

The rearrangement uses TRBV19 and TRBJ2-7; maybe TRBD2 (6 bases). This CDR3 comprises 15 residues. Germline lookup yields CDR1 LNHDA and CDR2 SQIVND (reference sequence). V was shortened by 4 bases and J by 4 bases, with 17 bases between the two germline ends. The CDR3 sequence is CASSTRKGGGYEQYF. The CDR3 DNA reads TGTGCCAGTAGTACACGGAAGGGCGGAGGGTACGAGCAGTACTTC.

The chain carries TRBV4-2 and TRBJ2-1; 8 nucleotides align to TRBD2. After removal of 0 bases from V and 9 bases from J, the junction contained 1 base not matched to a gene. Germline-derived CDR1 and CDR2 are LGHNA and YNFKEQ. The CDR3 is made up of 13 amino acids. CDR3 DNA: TGTGCCAGCAGCCAAGAGCGGGAGGTTGAGCAGTTCTTC. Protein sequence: CASSQEREVEQFF.

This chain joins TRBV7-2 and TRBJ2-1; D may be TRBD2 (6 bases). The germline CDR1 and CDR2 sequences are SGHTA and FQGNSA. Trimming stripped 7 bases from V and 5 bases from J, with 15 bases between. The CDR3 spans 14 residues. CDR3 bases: TGTGCCAGCACCTCCTGGGGGGAGAACAATGAGCAGTTCTTC. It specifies CASTSWGENNEQFF.

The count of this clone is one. CDR3 DNA sequence: TGCGCCAGCAGTGAGTCAACTAAAAACATTCAGTACTTC. Translation: CASSESTKNIQYF. The chain carries TRBV10-1 and TRBJ2-4, with D hard to call. With 0 bases removed from V and 4 bases from J, the gap between germline ends came to 4 bases. The CDR3 is made up of 13 amino acids. In germline, CDR1 is WNHNN, CDR2 SYGVQD (reference sequence).

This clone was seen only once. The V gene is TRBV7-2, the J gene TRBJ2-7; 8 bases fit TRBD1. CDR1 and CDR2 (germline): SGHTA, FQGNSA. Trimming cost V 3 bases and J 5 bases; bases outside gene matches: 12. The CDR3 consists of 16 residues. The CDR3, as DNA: TGTGCCAGCAGCTTTATTAAGGTGACAGGGGACCACGAGCAGTACTTC. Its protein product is CASSFIKVTGDHEQYF.

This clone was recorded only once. CDR3: CASSQGEISGNTIYF. CDR3 in DNA: TGTGCCAGCAGCCAAGGAGAGATCTCTGGAAACACCATATATTTT. The V and J genes are TRBV4-2 and TRBJ1-3; D uncertain. The CDR3 is made up of 15 amino acids. Germline lookup yields CDR1 LGHNA and CDR2 YNFKEQ. Deletions cut 1 base from V and 0 bases from J, with 7 bases between.

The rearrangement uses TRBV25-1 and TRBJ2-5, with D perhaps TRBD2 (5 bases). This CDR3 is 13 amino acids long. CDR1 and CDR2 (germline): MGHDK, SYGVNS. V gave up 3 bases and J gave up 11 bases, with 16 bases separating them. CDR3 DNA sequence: TGTGCCAGCAGTGATAGCTTGAGGGTCCCGCAGTACTTC. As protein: CASSDSLRVPQYF.

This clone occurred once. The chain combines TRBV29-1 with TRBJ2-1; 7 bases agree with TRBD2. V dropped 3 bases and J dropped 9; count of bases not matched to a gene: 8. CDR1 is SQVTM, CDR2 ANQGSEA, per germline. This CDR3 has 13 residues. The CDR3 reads CSVDREGQGEQFF. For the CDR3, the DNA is TGCAGCGTTGACAGGGAGGGTCAGGGTGAGCAGTTCTTC.

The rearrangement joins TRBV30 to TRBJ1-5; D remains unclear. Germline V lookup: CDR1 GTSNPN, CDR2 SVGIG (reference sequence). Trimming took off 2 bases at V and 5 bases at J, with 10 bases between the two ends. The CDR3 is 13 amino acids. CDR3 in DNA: TGTGCCTGGAGTTCTCGTTGGGATCAGCCCCAGCATTTT. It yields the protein CAWSSRWDQPQHF. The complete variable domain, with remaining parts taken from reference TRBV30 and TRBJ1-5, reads SQTIHQWPATLVQPVGSPLSLECTVEGTSNPNLYWYRQAAGRGLQLLFYSVGIGQISSEVPQNLSASRPQDRQFILSSKKLLLSDSGFYLCAWSSRWDQPQHFGDGTRLSIL.

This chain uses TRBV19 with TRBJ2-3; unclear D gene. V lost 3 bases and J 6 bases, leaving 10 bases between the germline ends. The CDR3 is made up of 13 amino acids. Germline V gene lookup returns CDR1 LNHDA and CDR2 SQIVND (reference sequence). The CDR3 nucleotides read TGTGCCAGTAGTATCGGTGATCGGGATACGCAGTATTTT. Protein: CASSIGDRDTQYF.

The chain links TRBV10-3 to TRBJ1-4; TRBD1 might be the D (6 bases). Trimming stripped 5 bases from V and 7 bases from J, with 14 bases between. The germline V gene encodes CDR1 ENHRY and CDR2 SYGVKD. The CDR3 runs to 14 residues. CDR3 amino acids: CAISPAGALEKLFF. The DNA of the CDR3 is TGTGCCATCAGTCCTGCGGGGGCGCTTGAAAAACTGTTTTTT.

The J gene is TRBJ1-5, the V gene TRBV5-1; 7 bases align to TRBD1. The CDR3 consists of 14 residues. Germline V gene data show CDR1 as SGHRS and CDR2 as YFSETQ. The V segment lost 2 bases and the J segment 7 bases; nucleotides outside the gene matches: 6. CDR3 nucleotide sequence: TGCGCCAGCAGCTTATCCACAGGGGAGCAGCCCCAGCATTTT. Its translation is CASSLSTGEQPQHF.

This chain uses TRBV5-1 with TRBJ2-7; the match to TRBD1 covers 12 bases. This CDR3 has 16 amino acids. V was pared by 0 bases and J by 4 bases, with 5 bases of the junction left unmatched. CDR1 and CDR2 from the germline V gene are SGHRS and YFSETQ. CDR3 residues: CASSLAAGQGAYEQYF. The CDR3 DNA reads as TGCGCCAGCAGCTTGGCCGCGGGACAGGGGGCTTACGAGCAGTACTTC.